What follows are 24 T cell receptor beta chains derived from one specimen sequenced in a study of blood T cell repertoires in COVID-19. Assay used: immunoSEQ multiplex PCR; TCRdb lists only in-frame clones, some missing. The table has around 150,000 clones, 84% seen once. Sample: peripheral blood. The receptors come from a woman aged 60-70 years with acute or convalescent COVID-19.

The rearrangement uses TRBV18 and TRBJ1-1; 10 bases fit TRBD1. Germline V gives CDR1 KGHSH, CDR2 LQKENI. Trimming at V came to 3 bases and at J to 3 bases, leaving 10 bases not matched to a gene. CDR3 length equals 17 residues. The chain's CDR3 is CASSPPGQGIRYTEAFF. As DNA, the CDR3 is TGTGCCAGCTCACCTCCGGGACAGGGGATCAGGTACACTGAAGCTTTCTTT. The full variable domain, in which reference TRBV18 and TRBJ1-1 provide the parts outside the CDR3, is NAGVMQNPRHLVRRRGQEARLRCSPMKGHSHVYWYRQLPEEGLKFMVYLQKENIIDESGMPKERFSAEFPKEGPSILRIQQVVRGDSAAYFCASSPPGQGIRYTEAFFGQGTRLTVV.

This clone was seen just once. This chain joins TRBV27 and TRBJ1-5; 7 bases agree with TRBD1. This CDR3 contains 14 residues. V shed 6 bases and J 3 bases; nucleotides not matched to a gene: 5. Germline V CDR1 and CDR2: MNHEY, SMNVEV (reference sequence). DNA for the CDR3: TGTGCCAGCAGCCGAGGACAGGCCAATCAGCCCCAGCATTTT. As protein: CASSRGQANQPQHF.

The CDR3 loop reads CASSFGARETQYF. CDR3 in DNA: TGTGCCAGCAGTTTTGGAGCGAGAGAGACCCAGTACTTC. The J gene is TRBJ2-5, the V gene TRBV12-3 or TRBV12-4, with unresolved D. CDR3 length: 13 amino acids. With 3 bases removed from V and 4 bases from J, the gap between germline ends came to 9 bases.

This rearrangement joins TRBV10-3 to TRBJ2-7; 7 nucleotides line up with TRBD2. Trimming at V came to 5 bases and at J to 5 bases, leaving 6 bases not matched to a gene. CDR3 length: 13 residues. CDR1 is ENHRY and CDR2 is SYGVKD in the germline V gene. CDR3 sequence: CAISSGKNDEQYF. CDR3 sequence (DNA): TGTGCCATCAGTAGCGGGAAAAACGACGAGCAGTACTTC.

The sample holds a few counts of this clone. The chain employs TRBV11-3 and TRBJ2-3; 7 bases agree with TRBD2. CDR1 and CDR2 (germline): SGHNT, YENEEA. This CDR3 has 17 amino acids. Losses at the gene ends were 4 bases for V and 0 bases for J; bases not matched to a gene: 10. The chain's CDR3 is CASSSSAGVGSTDTQYF. The DNA for the CDR3 is TGTGCCAGCAGCTCATCTGCGGGAGTCGGAAGCACAGATACGCAGTATTTT.

The gene calls are TRBV6-5 and TRBJ2-1; TRBD2 matches 7 bases. Germline lookup yields CDR1 MNHEY and CDR2 SVGAGI. The J segment lost 4 bases and the V segment lost 2 bases, leaving 5 bases of the junction unmatched. The CDR3 has 15 residues. CDR3 in amino acids: CASSYSSGPYNEQFF. Written as DNA, the CDR3 is TGTGCCAGCAGTTACAGTAGCGGGCCGTACAATGAGCAGTTCTTC.

The chain combines TRBV2 with TRBJ2-3, with 7 nucleotides matching TRBD1. This CDR3 is 14 amino acids long. Germline CDR1 is SNHLY and CDR2 is FYNNEI. Unmatched junction bases numbered 8, after V lost 8 bases and J lost 3 bases. CDR3 DNA sequence: TGTGCCAGCCACGTGGGACAGACTACAGATACGCAGTATTTT. This gives the protein CASHVGQTTDTQYF.

V usage is TRBV2 and J usage is TRBJ2-1; TRBD2 matches 9 bases. In germline, CDR1 is SNHLY, CDR2 FYNNEI. This CDR3 is built from 14 residues. V was clipped by 7 bases and J by 8 bases; unmatched bases: 9. CDR3 region: CASKGGLASHEQFF. DNA of the CDR3: TGTGCCAGCAAGGGTGGACTAGCGAGCCATGAGCAGTTCTTC.

The chain carries TRBV28 and TRBJ1-2, with D possibly matching TRBD1 (6 bases). The V gene's germline CDR1 is MDHEN and CDR2 SYDVKM. The V end lost 8 bases, the J end lost 8 bases, and 18 bases lay between the germline ends. The CDR3 is made up of 13 amino acids. The CDR3 sequence: CASGALSGAGYTF. CDR3 bases: TGTGCCAGCGGAGCACTATCAGGGGCAGGCTACACCTTC.

The chain is built from TRBV7-8 and TRBJ1-1; 10 bases align to TRBD1. CDR1 is SGHVS and CDR2 is FQNEAQ in the germline V gene. The CDR3 runs to 13 residues. V was pared by 5 bases and J by 5 bases, with 2 bases of the junction left unmatched. The CDR3 coding sequence is TGTGCCAGCAGCACGGGACAGGGGACTGAAGCTTTCTTT. Amino acid sequence: CASSTGQGTEAFF.

This rearrangement joins TRBV5-1 to TRBJ2-1, with TRBD2 identical over 8 bases. The CDR3 consists of 16 residues. The ends lost 2 bases at V and 8 bases at J; junction bases unmatched: 12. Germline CDR1 and CDR2: SGHRS and YFSETQ. The CDR3 spells CASSFNVREARDEQFF. In DNA form, the CDR3 reads TGCGCCAGCAGCTTTAATGTGCGGGAGGCACGGGATGAGCAGTTCTTC.

The rearrangement uses TRBV7-9 and TRBJ2-1, with 7 bases aligning to TRBD2. From germline, CDR1 is SEHNR and CDR2 FQNEAQ (reference sequence). Trimming removed 4 bases from V and 8 bases from J; junction bases left unmatched: 5. The CDR3 contains 13 residues. CDR3 bases: TGTGCCAGCAGCTCGCGGGAGACGTATGAGCAGTTCTTC. Translated, it gives CASSSRETYEQFF.

Details on this clone: Additional DNA sequences in this sample encode the identical CDR3. This sequence joins TRBV27 and TRBJ1-2; the D gene is possibly TRBD1 (5 bases). The CDR3 sequence is 13 residues long. V lost 4 bases to trimming and J lost 4 bases, with 10 bases between them. In germline, CDR1 is MNHEY, CDR2 SMNVEV (reference sequence). The CDR3 sequence is CASSSQDSYGYTF. CDR3 coding DNA: TGTGCCAGCAGTTCACAGGATTCCTATGGCTACACCTTC.

This sequence joins TRBV12-3 or TRBV12-4 and TRBJ2-7, with 8 bases aligning to TRBD1. With 5 bases clipped from V and 6 bases from J, the junction kept 3 bases outside the gene matches. This CDR3 is built from 12 residues. CDR3 bases: TGTGCCAGCAGTCGCAGGGGGCGCGAGCAGTACTTC. It encodes CASSRRGREQYF.

This chain connects TRBV7-9 to TRBJ2-1; D possibly corresponds to TRBD1 (6 bases). Deletions cut 4 bases from V and 7 bases from J, with 14 bases between. Per the germline V gene, CDR1 is SEHNR and CDR2 is FQNEAQ (reference sequence). CDR3 length equals 14 residues. CDR3 nucleotide sequence: TGTGCCAGCAGCTACACACAGGGAGTGAATGAGCAGTTCTTC. Its translation: CASSYTQGVNEQFF.

This chain links TRBV10-2 with TRBJ2-3; D possibly corresponds to TRBD1 (6 bases). The germline V gene has CDR1 WSHSY and CDR2 SAAADI. The CDR3 is 12 amino acids. V shed 2 bases and J shed 10 bases, with 10 bases lying between them. CDR3 protein: CASSEQGNAQYF. DNA of the CDR3: TGCGCCAGCAGTGAGCAGGGGAACGCGCAGTATTTT.

V gene TRBV6-1 combines with J gene TRBJ2-3; 7 nucleotides align to TRBD1. The ends lost 6 bases at V and 5 bases at J; junction bases unmatched: 5. The CDR3 consists of 13 residues. From germline, CDR1 is MNHNS and CDR2 SASEGT. The CDR3 DNA follows: TGTGCCAGCAGACGACAGGGTGGAGATACGCAGTATTTT. Protein: CASRRQGGDTQYF.

The chain is built from TRBV28 and TRBJ2-5, with 8 positions matching TRBD1. CDR1 is MDHEN, CDR2 SYDVKM, per germline. The CDR3 totals 12 residues. After removal of 8 bases from V and 4 bases from J, the junction contained 3 bases not matched to a gene. CDR3 region: CASVTGGETQYF. Here the CDR3 DNA reads TGTGCCAGCGTAACAGGGGGAGAGACCCAGTACTTC. Based on the CDR3 plus reference TRBV28 and TRBJ2-5, the full variable domain is DVKVTQSSRYLVKRTGEKVFLECVQDMDHENMFWYRQDPGLGLRLIYFSYDVKMKEKGDIPEGYSVSREKKERFSLILESASTNQTSMYLCASVTGGETQYFGPGTRLLVL.

This clone is a singleton in its sample. This sequence joins TRBV12-3 or TRBV12-4 and TRBJ2-1, with a possible D match to TRBD1 (5 bases). There are 13 residues in the CDR3. V was trimmed by 6 bases and J by 9 bases, leaving 15 bases between them. The CDR3 bases are TGTGCCAGCAGAGATGGTAGGGGCGGTGAGCAGTTCTTC. Translating gives CASRDGRGGEQFF.

The chain combines TRBV15 with TRBJ1-5; D call uncertain. There are 14 residues in the CDR3. The ends were cut back, 3 bases at V and 6 bases at J, with 12 bases in the middle. Looked up from germline, CDR1 is LNHNV and CDR2 is YYDKDF (reference sequence). The CDR3 nucleotides are TGTGCCACCAGCAGCCGGGGAGTGGGTCAGCCCCAGCATTTT. Its translation: CATSSRGVGQPQHF.

The chain couples TRBV2 to TRBJ1-1; D is possibly TRBD1 (5 bases). CDR3 length equals 13 residues. The ends were cut back, 7 bases at V and 7 bases at J, with 16 bases in the middle. Germline V gene data show CDR1 as SNHLY and CDR2 as FYNNEI. The CDR3 is CASNPAGLGEAFF. The CDR3 DNA is TGTGCCAGCAACCCCGCAGGGTTGGGTGAAGCTTTCTTT.

The CDR3 spells CASQTYGEQYF. The CDR3 DNA follows: TGTGCCAGCCAAACATATGGCGAGCAGTACTTC. The rearrangement links TRBV6-6 to TRBJ2-7; D is ambiguous. This CDR3 is built from 11 residues. V was shortened by 8 bases and J by 6 bases, with 11 bases between the two germline ends. Germline V CDR1 and CDR2: MNHNY, SVGAGI (reference sequence).

The rearrangement joins TRBV12-1 to TRBJ2-7; the D call of TRBD2 is as the table states it, not checked on the DNA. TRBV12-1 is noted as a pseudogene. The CDR3 length is 17 residues. CDR3 bases: TGTGCCAGCAGCTTTGGGACTAGCGGGAATGGGATGTACGAGCAGTACTTC. Amino acids: CASSFGTSGNGMYEQYF.

V gene TRBV6-5 combines with J gene TRBJ2-7; 14 bases map to TRBD2. The V gene's germline CDR1 is MNHEY and CDR2 SVGAGI. V lost 6 bases and J lost 3; bases outside the gene matches: 4. This CDR3 spans 15 amino acids. CDR3 sequence: CASSAGLAGVYEQYF. CDR3 nucleotides: TGTGCCAGCAGCGCGGGACTAGCGGGAGTCTACGAGCAGTACTTC.